Described below is a single T cell receptor (beta chain) sequence and its context. No antigen is known for it. These data belong to a study of siplizumab effects on memory and regulatory T cells. V lost 1 base to trimming and J lost 2 bases, with 3 bases between them. The CDR3 is 13 amino acids. Per germline, CDR1 SGHVS and CDR2 FQNEAQ. Per sample, the assay covered about 9.5 x 10^4 TCR templates. Generated by immunoSEQ multiplex PCR, the TCRdb table keeps only in-frame clones and is missing some. The data contain some 97,000 clones, 94% of them singletons. Regarding the study as a whole: With siplizumab, mappable alloreactive CD4+ clones averaged around 71% Treg-derived, versus more than 25% in controls.

The clonotype was recovered from a human donor in good health. Sequencing was carried out using Tregs sorted from blood. V usage is TRBV7-8 and J usage is TRBJ1-5, with D hard to call. The CDR3 here is CASSLVGNQPQHF. CDR3 in DNA: TGTGCCAGCAGCTTAGTTGGCAATCAGCCCCAGCATTTT.